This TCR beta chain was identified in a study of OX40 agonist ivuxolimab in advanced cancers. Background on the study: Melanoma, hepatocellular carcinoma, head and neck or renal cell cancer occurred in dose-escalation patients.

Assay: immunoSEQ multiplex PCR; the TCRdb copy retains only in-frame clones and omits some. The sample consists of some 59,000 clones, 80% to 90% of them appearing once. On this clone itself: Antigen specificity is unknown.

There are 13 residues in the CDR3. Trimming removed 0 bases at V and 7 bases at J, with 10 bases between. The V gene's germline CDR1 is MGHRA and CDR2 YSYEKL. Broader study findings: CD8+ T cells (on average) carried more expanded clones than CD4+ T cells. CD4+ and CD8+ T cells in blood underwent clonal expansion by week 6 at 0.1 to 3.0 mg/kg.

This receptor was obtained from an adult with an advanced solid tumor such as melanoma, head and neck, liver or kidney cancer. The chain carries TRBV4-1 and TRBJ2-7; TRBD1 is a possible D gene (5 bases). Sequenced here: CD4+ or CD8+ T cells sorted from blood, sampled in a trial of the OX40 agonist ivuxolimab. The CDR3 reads CASSQDRAQEQYF. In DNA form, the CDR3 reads TGCGCCAGCAGCCAAGACAGGGCGCAGGAGCAGTACTTC.